A selection of T cell receptor beta chains follows, all from one sample in a study of T cell changes during pregnancy in multiple sclerosis. The table came from immunoSEQ multiplex PCR; TCRdb's copy has only in-frame clones and leaves some out. This table holds about 83,000 clones, about 90% found once. Sequenced here: PBMCs, sampled in the first trimester of pregnancy. These receptors all come from a female donor in good health, serving as a control in a pregnancy study. Some clones in this sample may be carry-over from other donors' samples. Both conserved end residues are trimmed from each CDR3.

J gene | V gene | CDR3 protein
TRBJ2-7 | TRBV27 | ASSPLSGSISYEQY
TRBJ2-5 | TRBV5-1 | ASSLVGTNQETQY
TRBJ1-2 | TRBV5-1 | ASSLRGGTVNYGYT
TRBJ2-1 | TRBV7-9 | ASSLGGSGGAGNEQF
TRBJ2-7 | TRBV28 | ASSLGTPYEQY
TRBJ1-1 | TRBV19 | ASRKQGRMNTEAF
TRBJ2-1 | TRBV5-4 | ASSLAPRGGADEQF
TRBJ2-5 | TRBV7-2 | ASSVDRAWGVY
TRBJ2-2 | TRBV2 | AVSGDTGELF
TRBJ2-1 | TRBV27 | ASTAYPGQGANEQF
TRBJ2-2 | TRBV11-1 | ASSPGLGLAGAPSGELF
TRBJ1-4 | TRBV6-1 | ASRQGNEKLF
TRBJ1-4 | TRBV28 | ASSSPQGAREKLF
TRBJ2-3 | TRBV5-1 | ASSPGTQGNTDTQY
TRBJ2-2 | TRBV4-3 | ASRGGTNTGELF
TRBJ2-1 | TRBV7-9 | ASSLVGTYNEQF
TRBJ2-1 | TRBV28 | ASSHRSAYNEQF
TRBJ2-7 | TRBV6-1 | ASSVGFYGVSYEQY
TRBJ1-2 | TRBV7-9 | ASSLALDSNKGYT
TRBJ1-2 | TRBV19 | ASSRSEYGYT
TRBJ1-3 | TRBV28 | ASSFPGGNTIY
TRBJ1-6 | TRBV4-2 | ASSQERIRTGVNSPLH
TRBJ2-3 | TRBV19 | ASSTGLVPDTQY
TRBJ2-1 | TRBV19 | ASSIIAGKYEQF
TRBJ2-1 | TRBV27 | ASLAGLGGSSYNEQF
TRBJ2-1 | TRBV7-6 | ASSLEGLSYNEQF
TRBJ1-2 | TRBV18 | ASSPPYGRDANYGYT
TRBJ2-7 | TRBV18 | ASSLRTSSYEQY
TRBJ2-3 | TRBV28 | ASLSTGDTQY
TRBJ2-7 | TRBV11-2 | ASSPGQGAAYEQY
TRBJ2-1 | TRBV5-1 | ASSLELVYNEQF
TRBJ1-2 | TRBV28 | ASTSVTYGYT
TRBJ2-3 | TRBV9 | ASSRLRLTEDTQY
TRBJ1-2 | TRBV7-6 | ASSHREYGYT
TRBJ2-3 | TRBV30 | AWTWGRGDTVTQY
TRBJ2-1 | TRBV15 | ATSRDRDEQF
TRBJ1-1 | TRBV5-4 | ASSLGQGDRGTEAF
TRBJ2-7 | TRBV30 | AWSQQGAKYEQY
TRBJ2-5 | TRBV5-4 | ASSSGQAETQY
TRBJ2-5 | TRBV5-4 | ASSFGRQGQETQY
TRBJ1-6 | TRBV27 | ASSFTETGGLSPLH
TRBJ2-5 | TRBV29-1 | SVEKVSGGETQY
TRBJ2-3 | TRBV7-3 | ASGLIGTEGDTQY
TRBJ2-5 | TRBV6-5 | ASSYSFLAGGETQY
TRBJ1-2 | TRBV9 | ASSRGPDRNYGYT
TRBJ2-7 | TRBV28 | ASRGAGDSYEQY
TRBJ1-5 | TRBV19 | ASSMAGGGQPQH
TRBJ1-6 | TRBV7-2 | ASSTQRTGKDSPLH